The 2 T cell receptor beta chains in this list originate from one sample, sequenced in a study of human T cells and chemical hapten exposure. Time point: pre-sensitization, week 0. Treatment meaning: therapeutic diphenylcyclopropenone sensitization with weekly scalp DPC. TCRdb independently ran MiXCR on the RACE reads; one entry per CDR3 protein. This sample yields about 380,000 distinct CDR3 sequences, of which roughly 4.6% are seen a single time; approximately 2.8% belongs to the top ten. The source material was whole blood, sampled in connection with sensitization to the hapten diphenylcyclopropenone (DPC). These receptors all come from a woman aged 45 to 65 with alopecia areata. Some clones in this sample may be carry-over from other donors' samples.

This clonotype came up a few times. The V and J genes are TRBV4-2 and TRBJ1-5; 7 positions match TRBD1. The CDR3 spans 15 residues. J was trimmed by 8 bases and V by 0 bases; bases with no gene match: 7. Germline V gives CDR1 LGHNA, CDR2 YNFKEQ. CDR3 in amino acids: CASSQEQGPGEPQHF. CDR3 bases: TGTGCCAGCAGCCAAGAACAGGGGCCAGGGGAGCCCCAGCATTTT.

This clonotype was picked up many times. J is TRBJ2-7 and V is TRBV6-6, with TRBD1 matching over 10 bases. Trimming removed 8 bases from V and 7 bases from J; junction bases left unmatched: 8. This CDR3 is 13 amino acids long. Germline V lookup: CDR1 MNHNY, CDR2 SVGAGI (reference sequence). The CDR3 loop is CASSGQGPREQYF. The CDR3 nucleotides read TGTGCCAGCTCGGGACAGGGGCCGCGTGAGCAGTACTTC.